This T cell receptor beta chain was sequenced for a study of CD8 T cells in ankylosing spondylitis. Study-wide results and caveats: What seemed typical of ankylosing spondylitis blood was a TCR beta motif built from several highly homologous variants. Reportedly, matched ankylosing spondylitis synovial fluid was significantly enriched for disease-linked clones.

This clonotype has ten or more counts. Antigen unknown. Scientists made TCR beta libraries using quantitative 5'-RACE with molecular barcodes. TCRdb used MiXCR to reprocess the 5' RACE reads, holding one entry per CDR3 protein. The sample has just under 550,000 distinct CDR3 sequences, roughly 13% seen once; the top ten hold under 7.5%. The length of the CDR3 is 15 residues. V gave up 4 bases and J gave up 4 bases; unmatched junction bases: 9. The sample was blood, either unsorted or a sorted T cell fraction (not recorded which). V gene TRBV12-3 or TRBV12-4 combines with J gene TRBJ1-1; 7 bases fit TRBD1. The TCR sequence derives from a male donor with ankylosing spondylitis. In DNA form, the CDR3 reads TGTGCCAGCAGTTCCTCGACAGGGCTTCCCACTGAAGCTTTCTTT. As protein: CASSSSTGLPTEAFF.